The 22 T cell receptor beta chains below all came from one sample that was sequenced in a study of T cell responses to AZD1222 COVID-19 vaccine. Clones were read by immunoSEQ multiplex PCR, and TCRdb kept only the in-frame ones, dropping some. The top ten clones hold about 3.7% of a sample with around 120,000 clones, roughly 90% of them seen once. The sequencing used peripheral blood, collected on day 0 of AZD1222 vaccination. These receptors all come from an adult in good health.

V usage is TRBV4-3 and J usage is TRBJ2-5; D is perhaps TRBD1 (6 bases). V lost 1 base to trimming and J lost 4 bases, with 16 bases between them. CDR3 size: 16 residues. Germline V gene data show CDR1 as LGHNA and CDR2 as YSLEER. This chain's CDR3 is CASSQAIPGEGETQYF. Here the CDR3 DNA reads TGCGCCAGCAGCCAAGCTATTCCAGGGGAAGGAGAGACCCAGTACTTC.

This chain links TRBV4-3 with TRBJ1-6; 9 bases line up with TRBD1. This CDR3 has 18 residues. Trimming removed 0 bases from V and 6 bases from J; junction bases left unmatched: 9. The V gene's germline CDR1 is LGHNA and CDR2 YSLEER. The CDR3 DNA reads as TGCGCCAGCAGCCAAGAGGTCAACAGGGGGCTGGCTAATTCACCCCTCCACTTT. Its protein product is CASSQEVNRGLANSPLHF.

The V and J genes are TRBV2 and TRBJ1-1, with D perhaps TRBD1 (6 bases). Trimming took 8 bases from V and 4 from J, leaving 11 bases between them. This CDR3 contains 12 residues. CDR1 is SNHLY and CDR2 is FYNNEI in the germline V gene. The CDR3 region has the DNA TGTGCCAGCTCAACAGGGATCACTGAAGCTTTCTTT. This translates into CASSTGITEAFF.

V and J are TRBV7-8 and TRBJ1-1; D gene unclear. The V end lost 5 bases, the J end lost 2 bases, and 15 bases lay between the germline ends. The germline CDR1 and CDR2 sequences are SGHVS and FQNEAQ. There are 15 residues in the CDR3. In nucleotides, the CDR3 is TGTGCCAGCAGCCCACGTGGGTTTACCAACACTGAAGCTTTCTTT. Protein sequence: CASSPRGFTNTEAFF.

This clone was picked up a small number of times. The rearrangement links TRBV19 to TRBJ2-3; TRBD2 aligns across 9 bases. The junction had 7 bases not matched to a gene; V was cut back by 5 bases and J by 1 base. CDR3 length equals 16 residues. Germline V CDR1 and CDR2: LNHDA, SQIVND (reference sequence). The CDR3 reads CASSGTASGGTDTQYF. The CDR3 nucleotides are TGTGCCAGTAGTGGGACGGCTAGCGGGGGCACAGATACGCAGTATTTT. Combining the CDR3 with reference TRBV19 and TRBJ2-3 gives the whole variable domain DGGITQSPKYLFRKEGQNVTLSCEQNLNHDAMYWYRQDPGQGLRLIYYSQIVNDFQKGDIAEGYSVSREKKESFPLTVTSAQKNPTAFYLCASSGTASGGTDTQYFGPGTRLTVL.

The rearrangement uses TRBV6-5 and TRBJ1-4; D uncertain. The germline V and J ends were trimmed by 6 bases and 8 bases, with 19 bases remaining between them. This CDR3 region has 15 residues. CDR1 and CDR2 (germline): MNHEY, SVGAGI. This CDR3 reads CASSPLPMKDEKLFF. The CDR3 nucleotides are TGTGCCAGCAGCCCCCTCCCCATGAAGGACGAAAAACTGTTTTTT.

The CDR3 reads CASSSYRGRTYGYTF. As DNA, the CDR3 is TGTGCCAGCAGCTCGTACAGGGGGCGGACCTATGGCTACACCTTC. The chain links TRBV7-2 to TRBJ1-2; 9 bases agree with TRBD1. Germline assignment: CDR1 SGHTA and CDR2 FQGNSA. This CDR3 spans 15 amino acids. V trimming: 4 bases; J trimming: 4 bases; junction bases outside the gene matches: 7.

The chain couples TRBV19 to TRBJ1-5; 7 nucleotides agree with TRBD1. Germline V gives CDR1 LNHDA, CDR2 SQIVND (reference sequence). The CDR3 sequence is 15 residues long. Trimming took 6 bases from V and 1 from J; bases not matched to a gene: 6. The CDR3 coding sequence is TGTGCCAGTAGAGCGGACAGGACAAGCAATCAGCCCCAGCATTTT. Translation: CASRADRTSNQPQHF.

This chain uses TRBV28 with TRBJ1-2; a weak D match, TRBD1 (5 bases). With 7 bases removed from V and 4 bases from J, the gap between germline ends came to 16 bases. CDR3 size: 14 residues. CDR1 is MDHEN and CDR2 is SYDVKM in the germline V gene. The chain's CDR3 is CASTMRGFLYGYTF. The CDR3 DNA reads TGTGCCAGCACTATGCGGGGGTTCCTCTATGGCTACACCTTC.

The chain employs TRBV19 and TRBJ1-1; 7 nucleotides align to TRBD1. The junction had 7 bases not matched to a gene; V was cut back by 5 bases and J by 1 base. CDR1 and CDR2 from the germline V gene are LNHDA and SQIVND (reference sequence). The CDR3 totals 15 residues. The CDR3 nucleotides are TGTGCCAGTAGTCCGCAGGGACAGAGGAACACTGAAGCTTTCTTT. Translation: CASSPQGQRNTEAFF. Variable domain in full (rest from reference TRBV19 and TRBJ1-1): DGGITQSPKYLFRKEGQNVTLSCEQNLNHDAMYWYRQDPGQGLRLIYYSQIVNDFQKGDIAEGYSVSREKKESFPLTVTSAQKNPTAFYLCASSPQGQRNTEAFFGQGTRLTVV.

This chain joins TRBV19 and TRBJ1-3; D might be TRBD1 (6 bases). The germline gives CDR1 LNHDA, CDR2 SQIVND (reference sequence). This CDR3 spans 16 amino acids. V was shortened by 3 bases and J by 0 bases, with 12 bases between the two germline ends. The CDR3 nucleotides read TGTGCCAGTAGTATGATACAGGGACCCTCTGGAAACACCATATATTTT. It is translated as CASSMIQGPSGNTIYF.

This chain joins TRBV2 and TRBJ1-2; D gene ambiguous. With 4 bases removed from V and 5 bases from J, the gap between germline ends came to 11 bases. Germline CDR1 reads SNHLY; CDR2 reads FYNNEI. This CDR3 region has 13 residues. Here the CDR3 reads CASSGTIGYGYTF. The CDR3 region has the DNA TGTGCCAGCAGTGGGACCATCGGGTATGGCTACACCTTC.

The V and J genes are TRBV9 and TRBJ1-2; D gene unclear. The germline gives CDR1 SGDLS, CDR2 YYNGEE. The V end was cut by 0 bases, the J end by 0 bases, with 9 bases between. This CDR3 spans 15 amino acids. CDR3 loop: CASSVGGLSNYGYTF. CDR3 nucleotide sequence: TGTGCCAGCAGCGTAGGCGGCTTGTCTAACTATGGCTACACCTTC.

V is TRBV6-5 and J is TRBJ2-7, with 11 bases that match TRBD1. V lost 3 bases, J lost 6 bases, and 4 bases stayed unmatched. The CDR3 sequence is 14 residues long. CDR1 and CDR2 from the germline V gene are MNHEY and SVGAGI. The DNA of the CDR3 is TGTGCCAGCAGTTATTTTGGGACAGGGGGCGAGCAGTACTTC. It codes for CASSYFGTGGEQYF.

On this clone itself: Germline and junction disagree at one end, which may indicate a read error. The gene calls are TRBV6-5 and TRBJ1-5; 8 nucleotides align to TRBD1. The CDR3 has 13 residues. The V gene's germline CDR1 is MNHEY and CDR2 SVGAGI. This chain's CDR3 is CASSYATQGARYF. For the CDR3, the DNA is TGTGCCAGCAGTTACGCCACTCAGGGGGCGAGGTATTTT.

This chain joins TRBV5-6 and TRBJ1-2, with D perhaps matching TRBD1 (5 bases). The CDR3 is made up of 17 amino acids. The ends were cut back, 0 bases at V and 0 bases at J, with 15 bases in the middle. Germline V gene data show CDR1 as SGHDT and CDR2 as YYEEEE. The CDR3 DNA sequence: TGTGCCAGCAGCTTGGGGGCCTTTGGGGGATCTAACTATGGCTACACCTTC. Residues: CASSLGAFGGSNYGYTF.

This sequence joins TRBV11-2 and TRBJ1-5; no definite D call. This CDR3 is 15 amino acids long. The V and J ends lost 1 base and 6 bases respectively, with 13 bases between them. Germline V CDR1 and CDR2: SGHAT, FQNNGV. CDR3 DNA sequence: TGTGCCAGCAGCTTAGGGAGCCGAACGGGTCAGCCCCAGCATTTT. Translating gives CASSLGSRTGQPQHF.

The genes are TRBV20-1 and TRBJ2-2; 10 bases line up with TRBD2. Germline CDR1 reads DFQATT; CDR2 reads SNEGSKA (reference sequence). The CDR3 is 18 residues long. The J segment lost 6 bases and the V segment lost 3 bases, leaving 16 bases of the junction unmatched. CDR3 sequence reads: CSASRASGGLGGAGELFF. CDR3 nucleotides: TGCAGTGCTAGTAGGGCTAGCGGGGGCCTTGGAGGAGCCGGGGAGCTGTTTTTT.

This clone was counted a single time. The CDR3 coding sequence is TGTGCCAGCAGCTGGGTACACCGGGAATCTTATTTT. Translated: CASSWVHRESYF. The rearrangement uses TRBV7-9 and TRBJ1-3; D is ambiguous. Germline CDR1 reads SEHNR; CDR2 reads FQNEAQ (reference sequence). The CDR3 has 12 residues. V lost 4 bases and J 16 bases, leaving 17 bases between the germline ends.

This clone was observed a single time. The junction departs from germline at one end; a sequencing error may be responsible. CDR3 region: CASSQASGLAADAQYF. The CDR3 DNA reads TGCGCCAGCAGCCAAGCATCAGGTTTGGCGGCAGATGCGCAGTATTTT. This chain uses TRBV4-1 with TRBJ2-3; unclear D gene. Germline V gene data show CDR1 as MGHRA and CDR2 as YSYEKL. The CDR3 has 16 residues.

The chain recombines TRBV21-1 with TRBJ1-1. TRBV21-1 constitutes a pseudogene. The CDR3 is 17 amino acids. CDR3: CASSKRLSGGLNTEAFF. CDR3 sequence (DNA): TGTGCCAGCAGCAAAAGACTCTCCGGGGGGCTGAACACTGAAGCTTTCTTT.

J is TRBJ2-7 and V is TRBV6-5, with TRBD1 as a possible D gene (6 bases). The germline V gene has CDR1 MNHEY and CDR2 SVGAGI. V lost 6 bases to trimming and J lost 2 bases, with 11 bases between them. CDR3 length: 13 residues. The CDR3 is CASSRQVAYEQYF. The CDR3 DNA follows: TGTGCCAGCAGCAGACAGGTGGCCTACGAGCAGTACTTC.